These T cell receptor beta chains were read from a single sample in a study of a mutant IDH1 vaccine in newly diagnosed glioma. Profiling relied on immunoSEQ multiplex PCR, and the TCRdb table lists in-frame clones only, not all of them. The sample shows about 48,000 clones, less than 80% of them seen only once. No cognate antigen is known for these TCRs. The sequencing here drew on PBMCs, taken from a glioma patient whose treatment included an IDH1 peptide vaccine. Receptor source: a man aged 35 to 55 with glioma. CDR3s include the opening cysteine and the closing phenylalanine or tryptophan. D genes are given only for firm matches. Not all rows give a size; the values are once, few, many and, for expanded clones, a class.

CDR3 protein: CATNRDPGRRNTIYF
CDR3 DNA: TGTGCCACCAACCGGGACCCCGGTCGGAGAAACACCATATATTTT
J gene: TRBJ1-3
V gene: TRBV19
clone size: -
D gene: -

CDR3 protein: CASTERGGANVLTF
CDR3 DNA: TGTGCCAGTACCGAACGAGGGGGGGCCAACGTCCTGACTTTC
J gene: TRBJ2-6
V gene: TRBV19
clone size: -
D gene: -

CDR3 protein: CASRRSGINNEQFF
CDR3 DNA: TGTGCCAGCAGAAGGTCCGGGATTAACAATGAGCAGTTCTTC
J gene: TRBJ2-1
V gene: TRBV2
clone size: -
D gene: -

CDR3 protein: CASSAGSNYEQYF
CDR3 DNA: TGCGCCAGCAGCGCAGGGTCCAACTACGAGCAGTACTTC
J gene: TRBJ2-7
V gene: TRBV5-1
clone size: -
D gene: -

CDR3 protein: CASSPTGGTGNIQYF
CDR3 DNA: TGTGCCAGCAGCCCGACAGGGGGTACGGGAAACATTCAGTACTTC
J gene: TRBJ2-4
V gene: TRBV5-6
clone size: -
D gene: TRBD1

CDR3 protein: CASSRARENEQFF
CDR3 DNA: TGTGCCAGCAGCAGGGCGCGGGAGAATGAGCAGTTCTTC
J gene: TRBJ2-1
V gene: TRBV6-5
clone size: -
D gene: TRBD2

CDR3 protein: CASSSGGWTEAFF
CDR3 DNA: TGTGCCAGCAGTTCAGGGGGCTGGACTGAAGCTTTCTTT
J gene: TRBJ1-1
V gene: TRBV6-6
clone size: -
D gene: TRBD1

CDR3 protein: CASSAPRGSPYGYTF
CDR3 DNA: TGTGCCAGCAGCGCGCCAAGGGGGAGCCCTTATGGCTACACCTTC
J gene: TRBJ1-2
V gene: TRBV9
clone size: -
D gene: -

CDR3 protein: CSVDGSTGNEQFF
CDR3 DNA: TGCAGCGTTGATGGGTCTACGGGCAATGAGCAGTTCTTC
J gene: TRBJ2-1
V gene: TRBV29-1
clone size: -
D gene: -

CDR3 protein: CASRPSGARGHEQYF
CDR3 DNA: TGTGCCAGCAGGCCTTCTGGGGCCAGGGGGCACGAGCAGTACTTC
J gene: TRBJ2-7
V gene: TRBV18
clone size: -
D gene: TRBD1

CDR3 protein: CASSSGTASPEAFF
CDR3 DNA: TGTGCCAGCAGTTCCGGGACAGCGTCGCCTGAAGCTTTCTTT
J gene: TRBJ1-1
V gene: TRBV6-6
clone size: few
D gene: TRBD1

CDR3 protein: CASSRSRAGGYNEQFF
CDR3 DNA: TGTGCCAGCAGCCGGTCCCGAGCGGGAGGGTACAATGAGCAGTTCTTC
J gene: TRBJ2-1
V gene: TRBV5-8
clone size: -
D gene: TRBD2

CDR3 protein: CASSFGVWQGADNEQFF
CDR3 DNA: TGTGCCAGCAGTTTCGGTGTTTGGCAGGGGGCGGACAATGAGCAGTTCTTC
J gene: TRBJ2-1
V gene: TRBV27
clone size: -
D gene: TRBD1

CDR3 protein: CASTHRPPSGRYEQYF
CDR3 DNA: TGCGCCAGCACCCATCGTCCCCCTAGCGGGAGATACGAGCAGTACTTC
J gene: TRBJ2-7
V gene: TRBV10-1
clone size: once
D gene: TRBD2

CDR3 protein: CARWVGTTSGGYTF
CDR3 DNA: TGTGCCAGATGGGTAGGGACAACTTCGGGCGGCTACACCTTC
J gene: TRBJ1-2
V gene: TRBV7-2
clone size: -
D gene: -

CDR3 protein: CASSQDYSKNTEAFF
CDR3 DNA: TGTGCCAGCAGCCAAGATTACAGTAAGAACACTGAAGCTTTCTTT
J gene: TRBJ1-1
V gene: TRBV14
clone size: -
D gene: -

CDR3 protein: CASSQGGGSSGANVLTF
CDR3 DNA: TGTGCCAGCAGCCAAGGGGGGGGCAGCTCTGGGGCCAACGTCCTGACTTTC
J gene: TRBJ2-6
V gene: TRBV5-4
clone size: -
D gene: -

CDR3 protein: CASSSPGLGKTGELFF
CDR3 DNA: TGTGCCAGCAGCTCCCCCGGACTCGGAAAGACCGGGGAGCTGTTTTTT
J gene: TRBJ2-2
V gene: TRBV7-9
clone size: -
D gene: -

CDR3 protein: CSVEREPGTDTQYF
CDR3 DNA: TGCAGCGTTGAGCGGGAGCCCGGCACAGATACGCAGTATTTT
J gene: TRBJ2-3
V gene: TRBV29-1
clone size: once
D gene: TRBD2

CDR3 protein: CASSPRSQNTGELFF
CDR3 DNA: TGCGCCAGCAGCCCGAGGAGCCAAAACACCGGGGAGCTGTTTTTT
J gene: TRBJ2-2
V gene: TRBV5-1
clone size: -
D gene: -

CDR3 protein: CASSLQGARNTEAFF
CDR3 DNA: TGTGCCAGCAGTTTGCAGGGGGCGAGGAACACTGAAGCTTTCTTT
J gene: TRBJ1-1
V gene: TRBV27
clone size: -
D gene: TRBD1

CDR3 protein: CASSQDPETNSYNEQFF
CDR3 DNA: TGTGCCAGCAGCCAAGATCCGGAGACCAACTCCTACAATGAGCAGTTCTTC
J gene: TRBJ2-1
V gene: TRBV4-2
clone size: once
D gene: -

CDR3 protein: CAIKGEGEAFF
CDR3 DNA: TGTGCCATCAAAGGTGAGGGTGAAGCTTTCTTT
J gene: TRBJ1-1
V gene: TRBV10-3
clone size: many
D gene: -

CDR3 protein: CASSQEQGSMGIQYF
CDR3 DNA: TGCGCCAGCAGCCAAGAACAGGGATCGATGGGCATTCAGTACTTC
J gene: TRBJ2-4
V gene: TRBV4-3
clone size: once
D gene: -

CDR3 protein: CASSPGGRDSNQPQHF
CDR3 DNA: TGTGCCAGCAGTCCTGGGGGCAGAGATAGCAATCAGCCCCAGCATTTT
J gene: TRBJ1-5
V gene: TRBV28
clone size: -
D gene: -

CDR3 protein: CASSLEMAKAGNTIYF
CDR3 DNA: TGCGCCAGCAGCTTGGAGATGGCGAAGGCTGGAAACACCATATATTTT
J gene: TRBJ1-3
V gene: TRBV5-1
clone size: -
D gene: -

CDR3 protein: CASSLSVASYPEQFF
CDR3 DNA: TGTGCCAGCAGCTTATCAGTAGCCTCCTATCCGGAGCAGTTCTTC
J gene: TRBJ2-1
V gene: TRBV7-2
clone size: once
D gene: -

CDR3 protein: CASSINYGYTF
CDR3 DNA: TGTGCCAGCAGTATCAACTATGGCTACACCTTC
J gene: TRBJ1-2
V gene: TRBV28
clone size: -
D gene: -

CDR3 protein: CASAGQGPWDGYTF
CDR3 DNA: TGTGCCAGCGCCGGACAGGGGCCTTGGGATGGCTACACCTTC
J gene: TRBJ1-2
V gene: TRBV25-1
clone size: few
D gene: TRBD1

CDR3 protein: CAWRQGFNTEAFF
CDR3 DNA: TGTGCCTGGAGACAGGGCTTTAACACTGAAGCTTTCTTT
J gene: TRBJ1-1
V gene: TRBV30
clone size: few
D gene: -

CDR3 protein: CASSWGYQETQYF
CDR3 DNA: TGTGCCAGCAGTTGGGGGTACCAAGAGACCCAGTACTTC
J gene: TRBJ2-5
V gene: TRBV6-5
clone size: -
D gene: -

CDR3 protein: CASKPVRGGNTEAFF
CDR3 DNA: TGTGCCAGCAAGCCTGTTAGGGGCGGGAACACTGAAGCTTTCTTT
J gene: TRBJ1-1
V gene: TRBV6-5
clone size: -
D gene: -

CDR3 protein: CASSYSGSDYGYTF
CDR3 DNA: TGTGCCAGCAGTTACTCGGGGTCCGACTATGGCTACACCTTC
J gene: TRBJ1-2
V gene: TRBV6-6
clone size: -
D gene: -

CDR3 protein: CASSVRGARDYGYTF
CDR3 DNA: TGTGCCAGCAGCGTGCGGGGGGCCCGGGACTATGGCTACACCTTC
J gene: TRBJ1-2
V gene: TRBV11-3
clone size: few
D gene: -

CDR3 protein: CASSGGGGRSGEQFF
CDR3 DNA: TGCGCCAGCAGTGGGGGGGGCGGGAGGTCTGGGGAGCAGTTCTTC
J gene: TRBJ2-1
V gene: TRBV10-2
clone size: -
D gene: TRBD2

CDR3 protein: CASRPGQPDTQYF
CDR3 DNA: TGTGCCAGTAGGCCGGGACAGCCAGATACGCAGTATTTT
J gene: TRBJ2-3
V gene: TRBV19
clone size: -
D gene: TRBD1

CDR3 protein: CASSLVPGQGVPDTQYF
CDR3 DNA: TGTGCCAGCAGCTTAGTTCCGGGACAGGGGGTACCAGATACGCAGTATTTT
J gene: TRBJ2-3
V gene: TRBV11-3
clone size: -
D gene: TRBD1

CDR3 protein: CASSPGGRELFF
CDR3 DNA: TGTGCCAGCAGCCCAGGGGGCCGGGAGCTGTTTTTT
J gene: TRBJ2-2
V gene: TRBV2
clone size: -
D gene: TRBD1

CDR3 protein: CASSMGGTANNYGYTF
CDR3 DNA: TGTGCCAGTAGTATGGGAGGGACAGCTAATAACTATGGCTACACCTTC
J gene: TRBJ1-2
V gene: TRBV19
clone size: -
D gene: TRBD1

CDR3 protein: CASSLEYGTSTDTQYF
CDR3 DNA: TGCGCCAGCAGCTTGGAGTACGGGACAAGCACAGATACGCAGTATTTT
J gene: TRBJ2-3
V gene: TRBV5-1
clone size: -
D gene: -

CDR3 protein: CASSEYGTEAFF
CDR3 DNA: TGTGCCAGCAGTGAATACGGAACTGAAGCTTTCTTT
J gene: TRBJ1-1
V gene: TRBV25-1
clone size: -
D gene: -

CDR3 protein: CASSSLRPQPDTQYF
CDR3 DNA: TGTGCCAGCAGCTCCTTAAGGCCCCAGCCAGATACGCAGTATTTT
J gene: TRBJ2-3
V gene: TRBV11-2
clone size: -
D gene: -

CDR3 protein: CASSATVEGTKNIQYF
CDR3 DNA: TGTGCCAGCAGCGCGACGGTCGAGGGAACCAAAAACATTCAGTACTTC
J gene: TRBJ2-4
V gene: TRBV13
clone size: -
D gene: -

CDR3 protein: CASRETGTEGYGYTF
CDR3 DNA: TGTGCCAGTAGGGAAACCGGGACAGAGGGCTATGGCTACACCTTC
J gene: TRBJ1-2
V gene: TRBV19
clone size: -
D gene: TRBD1

CDR3 protein: CASSRTSGPGSQYF
CDR3 DNA: TGTGCCAGCAGCCGGACTAGCGGCCCTGGGTCCCAGTACTTC
J gene: TRBJ2-5
V gene: TRBV7-2
clone size: few
D gene: TRBD2

CDR3 protein: CASSFGLRSLLETQYF
CDR3 DNA: TGTGCCAGCAGCTTCGGGCTTCGTAGCCTCTTAGAGACCCAGTACTTC
J gene: TRBJ2-5
V gene: TRBV7-8
clone size: -
D gene: -

CDR3 protein: CASSLAPSSGRASKNIQYF
CDR3 DNA: TGTGCCAGCAGCTTAGCGCCCTCTAGCGGGAGGGCTTCCAAAAACATTCAGTACTTC
J gene: TRBJ2-4
V gene: TRBV7-9
clone size: -
D gene: TRBD2

CDR3 protein: CAWNSGNQPQHF
CDR3 DNA: TGTGCCTGGAACTCAGGGAATCAGCCCCAGCATTTT
J gene: TRBJ1-5
V gene: TRBV30
clone size: -
D gene: -

CDR3 protein: CASSPGLAGGEQFF
CDR3 DNA: TGTGCCAGCAGTCCTGGACTAGCGGGAGGTGAGCAGTTCTTC
J gene: TRBJ2-1
V gene: TRBV27
clone size: -
D gene: TRBD2

CDR3 protein: CASKIGNNEQFF
CDR3 DNA: TGTGCCAGCAAAATAGGTAACAATGAGCAGTTCTTC
J gene: TRBJ2-1
V gene: TRBV11-2
clone size: large
D gene: -